Given below is one TCR beta chain in context. CDR3 size: 13 residues. Looked up from germline, CDR1 is MDHEN and CDR2 is SYDVKM. V was clipped by 4 bases and J by 9 bases; unmatched bases: 6. The data originate from a study of T cell changes during pregnancy in multiple sclerosis. Using immunoSEQ multiplex PCR, the repertoire was profiled, and TCRdb retains in-frame clones only, with some absent. The table records about 48,000 clones, approximately 92% of them present only once. V gene TRBV28 combines with J gene TRBJ2-3; 8 bases agree with TRBD2. The TCR was taken from a female donor in good health, enrolled as a control in a pregnancy study. The sequenced sample was CD4+ T cells from peripheral blood mononuclear cells, obtained in the second trimester of pregnancy. CDR3: CASSSTLAGTQYF. CDR3 DNA sequence: TGTGCCAGCAGTTCGACTTTAGCGGGGACGCAGTATTTT.